This is a list of T cell receptor beta chains from one sample in a study of blood T cells in healthy people across ages. A single record per CDR3 protein comes from TCRdb applying MiXCR to the 5' RACE reads. Of over 750,000 distinct CDR3 sequences detected, 25% appear once; the ten largest clones hold more than 8.5%. The same data also contributed to another study, on T cells of mothers and their children.

The sequencing sample was made of blood. Source of these receptors: a boy under 18 in good health. CDR3s include the opening cysteine and the closing phenylalanine or tryptophan. Fields, in order: J gene, V gene, CDR3 protein.

J: TRBJ2-4; V: TRBV7-9; CDR3: CASSLAQGTNIQYF
J: TRBJ2-5; V: TRBV7-3; CDR3: CASSLTVGQETQYF
J: -; V: TRBV7-3; CDR3: CASSPLGKGGDEQYF
J: TRBJ2-3; V: TRBV11-2; CDR3: CASSPGTGDPSTDTQYF
J: TRBJ2-3; V: TRBV3-1; CDR3: CASRLRTSGRGTQYF
J: TRBJ1-4; V: TRBV6-5; CDR3: CASSYSKAGQDYEKLFF
J: -; V: TRBV29-1; CDR3: CSVHDSNEQYF
J: TRBJ2-1; V: TRBV6-1; CDR3: CASSGPRREQFF
J: TRBJ2-3; V: TRBV7-2; CDR3: CASSLGRSDPTDTQYF
J: TRBJ2-1; V: TRBV20-1; CDR3: CSARGLPKSVDNEQFF
J: TRBJ1-1; V: TRBV4-2; CDR3: CASSQAANTEAFF
J: TRBJ1-1; V: TRBV4-2; CDR3: CATNGALGYTEAFF
J: -; V: TRBV20-1; CDR3: CSGRGDSYEQYF
J: TRBJ1-4; V: TRBV7-9; CDR3: CASTRGKGEKLFF
J: TRBJ2-6; V: TRBV27; CDR3: CASSNTQFGAGANVLTF
J: TRBJ2-1; V: TRBV29-1; CDR3: CSVVGGGSGRAYNEQFF
J: TRBJ1-6; V: TRBV4-1; CDR3: CASSQDATDRAGDNSPLHF
J: -; V: TRBV11-2; CDR3: CASSSGGLVLNEQFF
J: TRBJ2-2; V: TRBV29-1; CDR3: CSVDGSNTGELFF
J: -; V: TRBV6-2/TRBV6-3; CDR3: CASSSARGQFF
J: TRBJ2-7; V: TRBV12-3/TRBV12-4; CDR3: CASSPTSGSGDEQYF
J: TRBJ2-5; V: TRBV5-5; CDR3: CASSVGQGWETQYF
J: TRBJ2-7; V: TRBV3-1; CDR3: CASSHVLGRVGDEQYF
J: TRBJ1-6; V: TRBV6-1; CDR3: CASSRESSYNSPLHF
J: TRBJ2-7; V: TRBV27; CDR3: CASPHPQGYEQYF